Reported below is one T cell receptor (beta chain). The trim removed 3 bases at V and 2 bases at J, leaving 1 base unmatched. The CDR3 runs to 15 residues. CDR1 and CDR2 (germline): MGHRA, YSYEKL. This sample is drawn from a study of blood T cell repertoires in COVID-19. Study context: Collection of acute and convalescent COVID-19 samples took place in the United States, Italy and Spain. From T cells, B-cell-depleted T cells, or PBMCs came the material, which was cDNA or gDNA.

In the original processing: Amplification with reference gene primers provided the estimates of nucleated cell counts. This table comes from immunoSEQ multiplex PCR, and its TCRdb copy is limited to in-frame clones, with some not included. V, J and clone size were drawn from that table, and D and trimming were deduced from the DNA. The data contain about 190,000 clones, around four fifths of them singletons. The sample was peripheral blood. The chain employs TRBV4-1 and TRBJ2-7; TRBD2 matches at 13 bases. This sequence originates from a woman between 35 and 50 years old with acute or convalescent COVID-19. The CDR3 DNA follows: TGCGCCAGCAGCCAGGGGACTAGCGGGGCCTACGAGCAGTACTTC. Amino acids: CASSQGTSGAYEQYF.